This TCR beta chain emerged from a study of T cells after posttransplantation cyclophosphamide. Study-wide points: After PTCy, TRB diversity resembled that of CNI/methotrexate controls. Blood and skin or GI T cell repertoires showed limited TRB overlap. Later post-transplant blood repertoires were often dominated by donor CD8+ memory clones.

To note about this clone: Its antigen is unknown.

Using immunoSEQ multiplex PCR, the repertoire was profiled, and TCRdb retains in-frame clones only, with some absent. The top ten clones hold 2.9% of a sample with about 52,000 clones, 94% of them seen once. Peripheral blood was collected from the related graft donor on the marrow donation day. The source material was PBMCs. This TCR was sampled from a woman aged 25 to 39 in good health and a related stem cell transplant donor.

CDR3 protein: CASGAGGSYQETQYF. In nucleotides, the CDR3 is TGTGCCAGCGGAGCGGGGGGCTCGTACCAAGAGACCCAGTACTTC. The genes are TRBV7-8 and TRBJ2-5; 9 bases map to TRBD2. Germline CDR1 and CDR2: SGHVS and FQNEAQ. The J segment lost 0 bases and the V segment lost 8 bases, leaving 7 bases of the junction unmatched. This CDR3 region has 15 residues.